This passage covers 8 T cell receptor beta chains from one sample sequenced in a study of technical replicates of blood from four donors. TCRdb's copy holds only in-frame clones and misses some; the assay was immunoSEQ multiplex PCR. The sample lists roughly 74,000 clones; about 91% were seen once. Sequenced: T cells isolated from PBMCs. The source of these receptors is a human donor in good health.

In DNA form, the CDR3 reads TGTGCCAGCAGCATGGGACTAGCGGGAGGAAGCGTTTACGAGCAGTACTTC. This translates into CASSMGLAGGSVYEQYF. The rearrangement joins TRBV7-6 to TRBJ2-7; TRBD2 aligns across 15 bases. Germline CDR1 reads SGHVS; CDR2 reads FNYEAQ. This CDR3 spans 17 amino acids. V was clipped by 5 bases and J by 4 bases; unmatched bases: 9.

Here the CDR3 reads CASSRGQGVQPQHF. The CDR3 DNA follows: TGTGCCAGCAGCAGGGGACAGGGAGTTCAGCCCCAGCATTTT. The chain is built from TRBV6-5 and TRBJ1-5, with 9 bases lining up with TRBD1. From germline, CDR1 is MNHEY and CDR2 SVGAGI. After removal of 6 bases from V and 6 bases from J, the junction contained 6 bases not matched to a gene. The CDR3 has 14 residues.

The chain joins TRBV1 to TRBJ2-7; the table's D call, TRBD2, has no DNA check behind it. TRBV1 is a listed pseudogene. CDR3 length: 16 residues. The CDR3 DNA reads as TGCACCAGCAGCTCAGAGAGGGTCGCCAACCTCTACGAGCAGTACTTC. Protein sequence: CTSSSERVANLYEQYF.

This chain links TRBV6-1 with TRBJ2-1; 11 positions agree with TRBD2. The CDR3 runs to 16 residues. CDR1 is MNHNS, CDR2 SASEGT, per germline. J was trimmed by 10 bases and V by 1 base; bases with no gene match: 9. In nucleotides, the CDR3 is TGTGCCAGCAGTGAAGTCATAGCGGGAGGGCTAGAGGAGCAGTTCTTC. Encoded protein: CASSEVIAGGLEEQFF.

The chain has TRBV2 and TRBJ1-1; D unclear. Trimming took 3 bases from V and 5 from J, leaving 10 bases between them. Per the germline V gene, CDR1 is SNHLY and CDR2 is FYNNEI. The CDR3 runs to 13 residues. CDR3 DNA sequence: TGTGCCAGCAGTGAGTACGGGGTTACTGAAGCTTTCTTT. The encoded protein is CASSEYGVTEAFF. The whole variable domain, remainder taken from reference TRBV2 and TRBJ1-1, is EPEVTQTPSHQVTQMGQEVILRCVPISNHLYFYWYRQILGQKVEFLVSFYNNEISEKSEIFDDQFSVERPDGSNFTLKIRSTKLEDSAMYFCASSEYGVTEAFFGQGTRLTVV.

The V call is TRBV9, the J call TRBJ2-2; 9 nucleotides line up with TRBD2. V lost 0 bases and J lost 8; bases outside the gene matches: 8. The CDR3 sequence is 16 residues long. Germline lookup yields CDR1 SGDLS and CDR2 YYNGEE. The CDR3 sequence is CASSVEGGRASGELFF. Here the CDR3 DNA reads TGTGCCAGCAGCGTAGAAGGCGGGAGGGCCTCGGGGGAGCTGTTTTTT.

The V call is TRBV19, the J call TRBJ2-1; 8 bases line up with TRBD2. Germline CDR1 and CDR2: LNHDA and SQIVND (reference sequence). V lost 3 bases, J lost 3 bases, and 10 bases stayed unmatched. This CDR3 is built from 17 residues. DNA for the CDR3: TGTGCCAGTAGTATGGCAGAAGCCGGGACTAGCTACAATGAGCAGTTCTTC. Translated, it gives CASSMAEAGTSYNEQFF.

The chain combines TRBV28 with TRBJ2-5; possibly TRBD2 for D (5 bases). The CDR3 consists of 14 residues. Germline assignment: CDR1 MDHEN and CDR2 SYDVKM. Trimming took 3 bases from V and 1 from J, leaving 9 bases between them. The CDR3 DNA sequence: TGTGCCAGCAGTTTCGAGGGTCTCCAAGAGACCCAGTACTTC. It codes for CASSFEGLQETQYF. The complete variable domain, with remaining parts taken from reference TRBV28 and TRBJ2-5, reads DVKVTQSSRYLVKRTGEKVFLECVQDMDHENMFWYRQDPGLGLRLIYFSYDVKMKEKGDIPEGYSVSREKKERFSLILESASTNQTSMYLCASSFEGLQETQYFGPGTRLLVL.